The TCR beta chain described here comes from a study of tumor and adjacent non-tumor tissue in lung cancer. Germline V CDR1 and CDR2: MNHNS, SASEGT. The CDR3 runs 13 residues. RNA was extracted from bulk tissue without any cell sorting. The normal lung tissue was taken more than 3 cm from the tumor edge. A modified ARM-PCR protocol with three rounds of nested PCR amplified TCRbeta. TCRdb processed the multiplex PCR reads anew with MiXCR; each CDR3 protein has one entry. The sample includes about 67,000 distinct CDR3 sequences, about 77% of them seen just once. Worth noting for this clonotype: The junction and the germline gene differ at one end; a read error may be behind it.

The sample consisted of distant non-tumor lung tissue. The gene calls are TRBV6-1 and TRBJ2-3; the D is unclear. The TCR originated in a man aged 55-75 years with non-small cell lung cancer. The CDR3 region is CASSHPSTDTQYF. The CDR3 region has the DNA TGTGCCAGCAGTCATCCCAGCACAGATACGCAATATTTT.